This passage covers 32 T cell receptor beta chains from one sample sequenced in a study of blood T cell repertoires in COVID-19. Generated by immunoSEQ multiplex PCR, the TCRdb table keeps only in-frame clones and is missing some. Of about 30,000 clones in the sample, about 88% were seen once. Sequencing was done on a sample of peripheral blood. The receptors derive from a man in his 70s with active or convalescent COVID-19.

This clone was found once. The chain uses TRBV4-3 and TRBJ2-5; D not resolved. The ends were cut back, 3 bases at V and 2 bases at J, with 7 bases in the middle. Germline V lookup: CDR1 LGHNA, CDR2 YSLEER. The length of the CDR3 is 13 residues. This chain's CDR3 is CASSQRLQETQYF. In DNA, the CDR3 is TGCGCCAGCAGCCAGAGACTGCAAGAGACCCAGTACTTC.

V is TRBV4-1 and J is TRBJ2-5; 8 bases align to TRBD2. Germline V gene lookup returns CDR1 MGHRA and CDR2 YSYEKL. Trimming at V came to 2 bases and at J to 3 bases, leaving 5 bases not matched to a gene. CDR3 size: 15 residues. Here the CDR3 DNA reads TGCGCCAGCAGCCAAATAGGAGCGGGGGAAGAGACCCAGTACTTC. Translated, it gives CASSQIGAGEETQYF.

Concerning this clone: At one end the junction does not follow the germline gene, possibly because of a read error. The chain employs TRBV7-2 and TRBJ2-3; 9 positions agree with TRBD2. This CDR3 comprises 17 residues. Per the germline V gene, CDR1 is SGHTA and CDR2 is FQGNSA. The CDR3 sequence is CPSSLVPRGGGRDTQYF. CDR3 nucleotide sequence: TGTCCCAGCAGCTTAGTGCCCCGCGGGGGGGGGAGAGATACGCAGTATTTT.

The DNA of the CDR3 is TGTGCCAGCAGCTTAGTAGCGGGAGGCCCTGAAACCTACGAGCAGTACGTC. It translates to CASSLVAGGPETYEQYV. This chain uses TRBV7-8 with TRBJ2-7; 10 bases align to TRBD2. V lost 1 base to trimming and J lost 2 bases; unmatched junction nucleotides: 8. There are 17 residues in the CDR3. Germline values: CDR1 SGHVS, CDR2 FQNEAQ.

The chain joins TRBV30 to TRBJ1-2; perhaps TRBD1 as D (6 bases). CDR3 size: 14 residues. The germline V gene encodes CDR1 GTSNPN and CDR2 SVGIG (reference sequence). Trimming removed 2 bases from V and 5 bases from J, with 15 bases in between. This CDR3 reads CAWSPKDSLYGYTF. CDR3 bases: TGTGCCTGGAGTCCTAAGGACAGTTTATATGGCTACACCTTC.

This chain links TRBV27 with TRBJ1-2, with TRBD1 matching over 7 bases. Germline V gene data show CDR1 as MNHEY and CDR2 as SMNVEV (reference sequence). V shed 2 bases and J 4 bases; nucleotides not matched to a gene: 7. The CDR3 runs to 15 residues. CDR3 sequence: CASSLAPRDSYGYTF. The CDR3 DNA follows: TGTGCCAGCAGTTTAGCCCCCCGGGACAGCTATGGCTACACCTTC.

This clone was observed once. The chain recombines TRBV7-9 with TRBJ1-5; no definite D call. Germline-derived CDR1 and CDR2 are SEHNR and FQNEAQ (reference sequence). With 6 bases removed from V and 1 base from J, the gap between germline ends came to 7 bases. This CDR3 region has 13 residues. CDR3: CASRKRSNQPQHF. CDR3 nucleotides: TGTGCCAGCAGAAAGAGGAGCAATCAGCCCCAGCATTTT.

V and J are TRBV5-1 and TRBJ2-2, with D possibly TRBD2 on 6 matching bases. The V and J ends lost 0 bases and 5 bases respectively, with 11 bases between them. Per germline, CDR1 SGHRS and CDR2 YFSETQ. The CDR3 covers 15 residues. The CDR3 region has the DNA TGCGCCAGCAGCTTGGCTCCCGGGGGTACCGGGGAGCTGTTTTTT. This translates into CASSLAPGGTGELFF.

The chain recombines TRBV9 with TRBJ2-2, with D maybe TRBD1 (8 bases). Germline lookup yields CDR1 SGDLS and CDR2 YYNGEE. The CDR3 is made up of 17 amino acids. Trimming took 4 bases from V and 7 from J, leaving 23 bases between them. The CDR3 coding sequence is TGTGCCAGCAGCCCCAGCGGACAGGGAGGGGGGAACGGGGAGCTGTTTTTT. Its translation: CASSPSGQGGGNGELFF.

The chain combines TRBV7-9 with TRBJ1-5; weak D call: TRBD1 (5 bases). V lost 5 bases to trimming and J lost 6 bases, with 17 bases between them. This CDR3 region has 15 residues. Germline V gene sequence: CDR1 SEHNR, CDR2 FQNEAQ (reference sequence). The CDR3 reads CASSPGVREGQPQHF. The CDR3 DNA sequence: TGTGCCAGCAGCCCGGGGGTCAGGGAGGGTCAGCCCCAGCATTTT.

This chain uses TRBV5-4 with TRBJ2-1; perhaps TRBD1 as D (5 bases). Germline CDR1 and CDR2: SGHNT and YYREEE (reference sequence). The CDR3 sequence is 15 residues long. V gave up 0 bases and J gave up 14 bases, with 21 bases separating them. In nucleotides, the CDR3 is TGTGCCAGCAGCTTGGGGGGCTCCACTAAGAACCGCGAGTTCTTC. Protein: CASSLGGSTKNREFF.

V gene TRBV6-5 combines with J gene TRBJ1-1, with D unclear. V lost 6 bases to trimming and J lost 5 bases, with 7 bases between them. Germline CDR1 and CDR2: MNHEY and SVGAGI. The CDR3 contains 11 residues. The CDR3 bases are TGTGCCAGCAGGCGGGAGACTGAAGCTTTCTTT. Encoded protein: CASRRETEAFF.

CDR3 region: CASSPNTGSGNTIYF. CDR3 bases: TGTGCCAGCAGCCCGAACACGGGGTCTGGAAACACCATATATTTT. This chain uses TRBV3-1 (or the pseudogene TRBV3-2) with TRBJ1-3, with D uncertain. Trimming left V 4 bases short and J 1 base short, with 11 bases between. The CDR3 spans 15 residues. CDR1 and CDR2 (germline): LGHDT, YNNKEL (reference sequence).

The chain uses TRBV2 and TRBJ2-2, with 12 nucleotides matching TRBD2. Germline CDR1 and CDR2: SNHLY and FYNNEI. The CDR3 loop spans 16 amino acids. J was trimmed by 8 bases and V by 6 bases; bases with no gene match: 10. CDR3: CASRAPGLAGSGELFF. The CDR3 bases are TGTGCCAGCAGAGCCCCGGGACTAGCGGGTTCGGGGGAGCTGTTTTTT.

The gene calls are TRBV6-1 and TRBJ1-1, with a tentative D call TRBD1 (6 bases). Germline V CDR1 and CDR2: MNHNS, SASEGT. The CDR3 has 17 amino acids. Trimming left V 4 bases short and J 4 bases short, with 22 bases between. The CDR3 protein is CASSVPRDKPKGTEAFF. In DNA, the CDR3 is TGTGCCAGCAGTGTGCCCCGGGACAAACCCAAGGGCACTGAAGCTTTCTTT.

V is TRBV27 and J is TRBJ2-3; 9 bases agree with TRBD1. Per the germline V gene, CDR1 is MNHEY and CDR2 is SMNVEV (reference sequence). V gave up 10 bases and J gave up 4 bases; unmatched junction bases: 15. The CDR3 extends over 16 amino acids. CDR3: CATSPGTGFFADTQYF. Written as DNA, the CDR3 is TGTGCCACCAGCCCCGGGACAGGGTTTTTCGCAGATACGCAGTATTTT.

CDR3 sequence: CASKTSPNTGELFF. The CDR3 DNA reads as TGTGCCAGCAAGACTTCTCCGAACACCGGGGAGCTGTTTTTT. This chain links TRBV11-3 with TRBJ2-2, with no clear D. Germline V CDR1 and CDR2: SGHNT, YENEEA. This CDR3 contains 14 residues. Deletions cut 7 bases from V and 0 bases from J, with 9 bases between.

The rearrangement uses TRBV19 and TRBJ1-4, with unresolved D. Trimming removed 6 bases at V and 6 bases at J, with 11 bases between. The CDR3 contains 13 residues. From germline, CDR1 is LNHDA and CDR2 SQIVND (reference sequence). The CDR3 nucleotides read TGTGCCAGTAGGTGGGAGGGAGATGAAAAACTGTTTTTT. It specifies CASRWEGDEKLFF.

The chain couples TRBV13 to TRBJ1-6, with TRBD1 matching over 8 bases. The CDR3 spans 16 residues. With V trimmed by 3 bases and J by 10 bases, 11 bases remained unmatched. The germline gives CDR1 PRHDT, CDR2 FYEKMQ (reference sequence). The CDR3 DNA follows: TGTGCCAGCAGCTTCGACAGGGGAACGACAGTCTCACCCCTCCACTTT. Translating it yields CASSFDRGTTVSPLHF.

The rearrangement links TRBV2 to TRBJ2-1; D perhaps matches TRBD2 (6 bases). The CDR3 contains 15 residues. CDR1 SNHLY and CDR2 FYNNEI come from the germline V gene. The V end was cut by 2 bases, the J end by 7 bases, with 15 bases between. CDR3 bases: TGTGCCAGCAGTGAAAGCCGGGGGTTGGGGAATGAGCAGTTCTTC. The encoded protein is CASSESRGLGNEQFF. The full variable domain, in which reference TRBV2 and TRBJ2-1 provide the parts outside the CDR3, is EPEVTQTPSHQVTQMGQEVILRCVPISNHLYFYWYRQILGQKVEFLVSFYNNEISEKSEIFDDQFSVERPDGSNFTLKIRSTKLEDSAMYFCASSESRGLGNEQFFGPGTRLTVL.

V is TRBV9 and J is TRBJ2-1, with 8 bases lining up with TRBD2. With V trimmed by 3 bases and J by 6 bases, 11 bases remained unmatched. Germline V gene data show CDR1 as SGDLS and CDR2 as YYNGEE. CDR3 length: 16 residues. This CDR3 reads CASSALAGSPPNEQFF. For the CDR3, the DNA is TGTGCCAGCAGCGCTTTAGCGGGATCTCCCCCCAATGAGCAGTTCTTC. The entire variable domain, with the rest obtained from reference TRBV9 and TRBJ2-1, is as follows: DSGVTQTPKHLITATGQRVTLRCSPRSGDLSVYWYQQSLDQGLQFLIQYYNGEERAKGNILERFSAQQFPDLHSELNLSSLELGDSALYFCASSALAGSPPNEQFFGPGTRLTVL.

This clone was recorded only once. The rearrangement joins TRBV7-6 to TRBJ2-7; D is unclear. V was shortened by 8 bases and J by 4 bases, with 18 bases between the two germline ends. The CDR3 runs to 14 residues. Per the germline V gene, CDR1 is SGHVS and CDR2 is FNYEAQ. The CDR3 loop reads CASGPITGSYEQYF. For the CDR3, the DNA is TGTGCCAGCGGTCCAATAACCGGGTCATACGAGCAGTACTTC.

This sequence joins TRBV19 and TRBJ1-1, with D possibly being TRBD1 (6 bases). V lost 1 base and J lost 4, with 13 bases in between. Germline CDR1 LNHDA, CDR2 SQIVND (reference sequence). This CDR3 comprises 15 residues. CDR3 bases: TGTGCCAGTAGTATAGCGCGAGGGACAAGCACTGAAGCTTTCTTT. The encoded protein is CASSIARGTSTEAFF.

The rearrangement joins TRBV6-4 to TRBJ1-2, with 10 bases lining up with TRBD1. The length of the CDR3 is 13 residues. Germline loops: CDR1 MRHNA, CDR2 SNTAGT. With 5 bases clipped from V and 5 bases from J, the junction kept 2 bases outside the gene matches. The CDR3 sequence is CASSSGQGYGYTF. CDR3 in DNA: TGTGCCAGCAGTTCGGGACAGGGGTATGGCTACACCTTC.

The rearrangement uses TRBV6-5 and TRBJ2-7; 9 nucleotides agree with TRBD1. The CDR3 length is 14 residues. V shed 6 bases, J shed 5 bases, and the junction held 8 bases outside the gene matches. Per the germline V gene, CDR1 is MNHEY and CDR2 is SVGAGI. For the CDR3, the DNA is TGTGCCAGCAGACCGCGGGACAGGGTCAACGAGCAGTACTTC. Its translation is CASRPRDRVNEQYF.

CDR3: CASSWAVNEQFF. In DNA, the CDR3 is TGCGCCAGCAGCTGGGCAGTGAATGAGCAGTTCTTC. V gene TRBV5-1 combines with J gene TRBJ2-1; D is unresolved. Trimming stripped 3 bases from V and 7 bases from J, with 8 bases between. The CDR3 is 12 residues long. Per the germline V gene, CDR1 is SGHRS and CDR2 is YFSETQ.

V gene TRBV29-1 combines with J gene TRBJ2-3; 8 nucleotides agree with TRBD2. The CDR3 covers 17 residues. Germline CDR1 reads SQVTM; CDR2 reads ANQGSEA. The CDR3 protein is CATRTGGPITSTDTQYF. As DNA, the CDR3 is TGCGCTACGAGAACGGGAGGGCCGATAACTAGCACAGATACGCAGTATTTT.

This clone appeared once. The gene calls are TRBV4-2 and TRBJ2-3; D is perhaps TRBD2 (6 bases). V gave up 1 base and J gave up 2 bases, with 10 bases separating them. Germline CDR1 reads LGHNA; CDR2 reads YNFKEQ. The CDR3 spans 15 residues. The CDR3 reads CASSQVGGYTDTQYF. The CDR3 DNA is TGTGCCAGCAGCCAAGTGGGGGGTTACACAGATACGCAGTATTTT.

CDR3 protein: CASSGEGPLHF. The CDR3 DNA sequence: TGCGCCAGCAGCGGGGAGGGACCCCTCCACTTT. The J gene is TRBJ1-6, the V gene TRBV5-1; the D is unclear. V was clipped by 4 bases and J by 12 bases, with 8 bases between them. In germline, CDR1 is SGHRS, CDR2 YFSETQ. This CDR3 has 11 residues.

This clone was recorded once. The genes are TRBV25-1 and TRBJ1-2, with TRBD1 as a possible D gene (5 bases). This CDR3 comprises 13 residues. Trimming removed 7 bases from V and 5 bases from J, with 14 bases in between. Germline-derived CDR1 and CDR2 are MGHDK and SYGVNS. CDR3 in DNA: TGTGCCAGCACGGCAGGGCATTATTATGGCTACACCTTC. This gives the protein CASTAGHYYGYTF.

The chain has TRBV29-1 and TRBJ1-1; 9 bases are a match to TRBD1. The CDR3 has 17 amino acids. Germline CDR1 reads SQVTM; CDR2 reads ANQGSEA. The V segment lost 4 bases and the J segment 5 bases; nucleotides outside the gene matches: 17. The CDR3 DNA reads TGCAGCGTTGCGTCCGGGACAGGGACGGGGAGGTGGACTGAAGCTTTCTTT. Protein: CSVASGTGTGRWTEAFF.

The CDR3 nucleotides read TGTGCCAGTAGTTCCCGGGACGCGGGGGACTATGGCTACACCTTC. Amino acids: CASSSRDAGDYGYTF. The chain couples TRBV19 to TRBJ1-2; D is possibly TRBD1 (5 bases). The CDR3 is 15 residues long. V was clipped by 5 bases and J by 3 bases, with 16 bases between them. The germline CDR1 and CDR2 sequences are LNHDA and SQIVND (reference sequence).